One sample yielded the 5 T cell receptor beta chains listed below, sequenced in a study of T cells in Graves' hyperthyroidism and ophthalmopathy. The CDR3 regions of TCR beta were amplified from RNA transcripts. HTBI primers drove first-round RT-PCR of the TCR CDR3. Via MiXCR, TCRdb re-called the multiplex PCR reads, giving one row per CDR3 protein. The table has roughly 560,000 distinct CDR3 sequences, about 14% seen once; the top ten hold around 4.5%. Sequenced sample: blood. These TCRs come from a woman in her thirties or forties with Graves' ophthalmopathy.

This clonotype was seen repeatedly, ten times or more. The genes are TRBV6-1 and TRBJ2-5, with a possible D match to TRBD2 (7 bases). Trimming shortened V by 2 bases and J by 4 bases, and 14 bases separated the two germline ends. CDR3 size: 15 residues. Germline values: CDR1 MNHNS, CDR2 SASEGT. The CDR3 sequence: CASSEWRGGGETQYF. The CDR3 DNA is TGTGCCAGCAGTGAATGGAGGGGGGGGGGAGAGACCCAGTACTTC.

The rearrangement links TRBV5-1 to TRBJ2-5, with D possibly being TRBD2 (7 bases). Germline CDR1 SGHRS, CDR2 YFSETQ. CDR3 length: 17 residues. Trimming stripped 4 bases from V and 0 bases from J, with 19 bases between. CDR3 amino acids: CASSPLGGGPYQETQYF. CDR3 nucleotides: TGCGCCAGCAGCCCCTTAGGGGGAGGGCCCTACCAAGAGACCCAGTACTTC.

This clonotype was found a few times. CDR3 loop: CASSVGRGYSNQPQHF. The CDR3 DNA reads TGTGCCAGCAGTGTTGGTCGGGGGTATAGCAATCAGCCCCAGCATTTT. The J gene is TRBJ1-5, the V gene TRBV2; TRBD1 might be the D (5 bases). The CDR3 runs to 16 residues. V lost 4 bases and J lost 0, with 13 bases in between. Germline values: CDR1 SNHLY, CDR2 FYNNEI.

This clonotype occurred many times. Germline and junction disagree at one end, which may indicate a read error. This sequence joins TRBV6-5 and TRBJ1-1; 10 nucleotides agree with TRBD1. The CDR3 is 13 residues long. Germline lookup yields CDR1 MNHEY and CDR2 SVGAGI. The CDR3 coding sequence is TGTGCCAGCAGTTTGGGGACAGGGGTAATCCCGATCTTT. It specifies CASSLGTGVIPIF.

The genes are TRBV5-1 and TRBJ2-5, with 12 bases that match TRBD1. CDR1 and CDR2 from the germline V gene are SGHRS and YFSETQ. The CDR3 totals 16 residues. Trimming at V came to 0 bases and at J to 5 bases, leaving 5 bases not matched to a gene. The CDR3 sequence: CASSLAGTGGYETQYF. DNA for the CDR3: TGCGCCAGCAGCTTGGCCGGGACAGGGGGCTATGAGACCCAGTACTTC.